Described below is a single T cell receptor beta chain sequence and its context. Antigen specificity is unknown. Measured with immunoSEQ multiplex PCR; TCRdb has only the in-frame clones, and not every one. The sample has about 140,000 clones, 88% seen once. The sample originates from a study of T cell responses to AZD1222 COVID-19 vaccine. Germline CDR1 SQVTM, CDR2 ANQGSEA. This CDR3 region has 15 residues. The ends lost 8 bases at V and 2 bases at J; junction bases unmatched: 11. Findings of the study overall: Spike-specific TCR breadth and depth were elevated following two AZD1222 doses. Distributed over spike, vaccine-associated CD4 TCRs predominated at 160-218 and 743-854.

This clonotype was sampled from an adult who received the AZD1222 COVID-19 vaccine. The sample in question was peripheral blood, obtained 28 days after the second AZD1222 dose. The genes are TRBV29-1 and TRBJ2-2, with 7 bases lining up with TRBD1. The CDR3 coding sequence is TGCAGCCCCACGCTACAGGGGCGAAACACCGGGGAGCTGTTTTTT. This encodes CSPTLQGRNTGELFF.